These T cell receptor beta chains were read from a single sample in a study of T cell clonotyping in hematopoietic cell transplantation. The protocol was immunoSEQ multiplex PCR, while the TCRdb copy is restricted to in-frame clones and leaves out a portion. This sample has around 37,000 clones, with around 84% found just once. Sequences were derived from peripheral blood mononuclear cells, sampled before stem cell transplant. All receptors come from a man in his 60s with acute myeloid leukemia. Some clones in this sample may be carry-over from other donors' samples. Each CDR3 is given with its conserved first and last residue. The D gene is left open where the match is weak. Clone size is stated in some rows and not others, as once, few, many or a class when expanded.

j_gene: TRBJ1-5; v_gene: TRBV7-9; abundance: .; d_gene: TRBD1; CDR3nt: TGTGCCAGCAGCTTAGGTGCGGACAGGGGCAATCAGCCCCAGCATTTT; CDR3aa: CASSLGADRGNQPQHF
j_gene: TRBJ2-7; v_gene: TRBV6-5; abundance: .; d_gene: .; CDR3nt: TGTGCCAGCAGTTACTCGACAAGGGGAGGCTACGAGCAGTACTTC; CDR3aa: CASSYSTRGGYEQYF
j_gene: TRBJ1-6; v_gene: TRBV6-5; abundance: .; d_gene: TRBD1; CDR3nt: TGTGCCAGCAGTTACTCTTCGGACAGGTTAAATTCACCCCTCCACTTT; CDR3aa: CASSYSSDRLNSPLHF
j_gene: TRBJ2-5; v_gene: TRBV7-3; abundance: few; d_gene: TRBD2; CDR3nt: TGTGCCAGCAGCTTATCGCCTAGCGGAACACAAGAGACCCAGTACTTC; CDR3aa: CASSLSPSGTQETQYF
j_gene: TRBJ2-3; v_gene: TRBV19; abundance: .; d_gene: .; CDR3nt: TGTGCCAGTAGTATACGCAGCGTAAGCACAGATACGCAGTATTTT; CDR3aa: CASSIRSVSTDTQYF
j_gene: TRBJ1-6; v_gene: TRBV11-3; abundance: .; d_gene: TRBD1; CDR3nt: TGTGCCAGCAGCCCGGGACAGGAAGGTTCACCCCTCCACTTT; CDR3aa: CASSPGQEGSPLHF
j_gene: TRBJ2-7; v_gene: TRBV28; abundance: .; d_gene: .; CDR3nt: TGTGCCAGCAGTTTAGGAGAGACAGGAAGCTCCTACGAGCAGTACTTC; CDR3aa: CASSLGETGSSYEQYF
j_gene: TRBJ1-1; v_gene: TRBV7-3; abundance: .; d_gene: .; CDR3nt: TGTGCCAGCAGCTCCCGAGGGGCCAGTGAAGCTTTCTTT; CDR3aa: CASSSRGASEAFF
j_gene: TRBJ1-1; v_gene: TRBV11-3; abundance: .; d_gene: TRBD1; CDR3nt: TGTGCCAGCAGCCTACGCCCCGGGACAGAGGGGAGGGGTGAAGCTTTCTTT; CDR3aa: CASSLRPGTEGRGEAFF
j_gene: TRBJ2-5; v_gene: TRBV19; abundance: .; d_gene: TRBD1; CDR3nt: TGTGCCAGTAGTATTGGGGCGGGACAGGGGGTTGAGACCCAGTACTTC; CDR3aa: CASSIGAGQGVETQYF
j_gene: TRBJ1-1; v_gene: TRBV11-2; abundance: .; d_gene: TRBD1; CDR3nt: TGTGCCAGCAGAACATACAGGGGGCAACGGTATACTGAAGCTTTCTTT; CDR3aa: CASRTYRGQRYTEAFF
j_gene: TRBJ1-6; v_gene: TRBV4-3; abundance: .; d_gene: TRBD1; CDR3nt: TGCGCCAGCAGCCAAGACTTCGCAGGGGGTTCACCCCTCCACTTT; CDR3aa: CASSQDFAGGSPLHF
j_gene: TRBJ2-3; v_gene: TRBV6-5; abundance: .; d_gene: .; CDR3nt: TGTGCCAGCAGAAGGTTGCACACAGATACGCAGTATTTT; CDR3aa: CASRRLHTDTQYF
j_gene: TRBJ2-5; v_gene: TRBV7-7; abundance: .; d_gene: .; CDR3nt: TGTGCCAGCAGCCCTGCGGGCCCGGCACAAGAGACCCAGTACTTC; CDR3aa: CASSPAGPAQETQYF
j_gene: TRBJ1-5; v_gene: TRBV7-6; abundance: .; d_gene: .; CDR3nt: TGTGCCAGCAGCTTATTTGGCGGGGCAGCCCGGAGTCAGCCCCAGCATTTT; CDR3aa: CASSLFGGAARSQPQHF
j_gene: TRBJ1-2; v_gene: TRBV29-1; abundance: .; d_gene: .; CDR3nt: TGCAGCGTTGAATATCCCAGTAACTATGGCTACACCTTC; CDR3aa: CSVEYPSNYGYTF
j_gene: TRBJ2-7; v_gene: TRBV7-8; abundance: .; d_gene: .; CDR3nt: TGTGCCAGCAGCCCTCAGAAGGGCAGGAGATACGAGCAGTACTTC; CDR3aa: CASSPQKGRRYEQYF
j_gene: TRBJ1-5; v_gene: TRBV2; abundance: .; d_gene: .; CDR3nt: TGTGCCAGCAGCCTCAGGGGACGGCAGCCCCAGCATTTT; CDR3aa: CASSLRGRQPQHF
j_gene: TRBJ2-1; v_gene: TRBV19; abundance: .; d_gene: .; CDR3nt: TGTGCCAGTAGCAATACGGGCCGCTTGAGCTCCTACAATGAGCAGTTCTTC; CDR3aa: CASSNTGRLSSYNEQFF
j_gene: TRBJ2-2; v_gene: TRBV27; abundance: .; d_gene: .; CDR3nt: TGTGCCAGCAGTTTATGGCAGGGAATGGCCGGGGAGCTGTTTTTT; CDR3aa: CASSLWQGMAGELFF
j_gene: TRBJ2-7; v_gene: TRBV6-5; abundance: .; d_gene: TRBD1; CDR3nt: TGTGCCAGCAGTTCCCCCGGGACAGGGGGCTACGAGCAGTACTTC; CDR3aa: CASSSPGTGGYEQYF
j_gene: TRBJ2-2; v_gene: TRBV4-3; abundance: .; d_gene: TRBD2; CDR3nt: TGCGCCAGCAGCTCCCGACTAGCGGGGGCTTTAAACACCGGGGAGCTGTTTTTT; CDR3aa: CASSSRLAGALNTGELFF
j_gene: TRBJ2-6; v_gene: TRBV28; abundance: .; d_gene: TRBD1; CDR3nt: TGTGCCAGCCGTCCAGCGGGACAGGGCCTCTCTGGGGCCAACGTCCTGACTTTC; CDR3aa: CASRPAGQGLSGANVLTF
j_gene: TRBJ1-1; v_gene: TRBV19; abundance: .; d_gene: TRBD1; CDR3nt: TGTGCCAGTAGTATTTCCCACAGGGGTAACACTGAAGCTTTCTTT; CDR3aa: CASSISHRGNTEAFF
j_gene: TRBJ2-5; v_gene: TRBV7-3; abundance: .; d_gene: TRBD1; CDR3nt: TGTGCCAGCAGCTGGCAGGGGGTCGGGGAGACCCAGTACTTC; CDR3aa: CASSWQGVGETQYF
j_gene: TRBJ2-3; v_gene: TRBV27; abundance: .; d_gene: .; CDR3nt: TGTGCCTCGCGGGACCACAGCACAGATACGCAGTATTTT; CDR3aa: CASRDHSTDTQYF
j_gene: TRBJ2-2; v_gene: TRBV7-2; abundance: .; d_gene: TRBD1; CDR3nt: TGTGCCAGCAGCTTTTCCTCGACAGGGTTCGGCGGGGAGCTGTTTTTT; CDR3aa: CASSFSSTGFGGELFF
j_gene: TRBJ2-1; v_gene: TRBV6-4; abundance: .; d_gene: .; CDR3nt: TGTGCCAGCAGTGTAACGGAATCGGTCATCAATGAGCAGTTCTTC; CDR3aa: CASSVTESVINEQFF
j_gene: TRBJ1-2; v_gene: TRBV5-4; abundance: .; d_gene: .; CDR3nt: TGTGCCAGCAGCCCCACGGGCTATGGCTACACCTTC; CDR3aa: CASSPTGYGYTF
j_gene: TRBJ1-2; v_gene: TRBV18; abundance: .; d_gene: .; CDR3nt: TGTGCCAGCTCGCAAATGAAAAGCCTTACCAGCTATGGCTACACCTTC; CDR3aa: CASSQMKSLTSYGYTF
j_gene: TRBJ1-5; v_gene: TRBV2; abundance: .; d_gene: .; CDR3nt: TGTGCCAGCAGGATTAGGGATAGTCGGGGGAGTCAGCCCCAGCATTTT; CDR3aa: CASRIRDSRGSQPQHF
j_gene: TRBJ1-1; v_gene: TRBV28; abundance: few; d_gene: .; CDR3nt: TGTGCCAGCAGCACCGGTGGGCGCGGAGGCCTGAACACTGAAGCTTTCTTT; CDR3aa: CASSTGGRGGLNTEAFF